These 12 T cell receptor beta chains originate from one sample sequenced in a study of shared T cell receptors in the human thymus. Assay used: immunoSEQ multiplex PCR; TCRdb lists only in-frame clones, some missing. The data hold more than 550,000 clones, with 70% to 90% observed a single time. The same data also contributed to another study, on human thymus T cells.

Sequencing input: thymocytes. These receptors were obtained from a girl under three years old with a congenital heart defect.

This clone was seen more than once but under ten times. The V call is TRBV5-6, the J call TRBJ1-1, with D unresolved. This CDR3 has 13 amino acids. The ends were cut back, 1 base at V and 1 base at J, with 5 bases in the middle. The germline gives CDR1 SGHDT, CDR2 YYEEEE. The CDR3 here is CASSLNRNTEAFF. CDR3 bases: TGTGCCAGCAGCTTGAATCGGAACACTGAAGCTTTCTTT.

The chain employs TRBV7-2 and TRBJ1-2; maybe TRBD1 (5 bases). This CDR3 spans 14 amino acids. Germline CDR1 is SGHTA and CDR2 is FQGNSA. The V end was cut by 2 bases, the J end by 6 bases, with 13 bases between. CDR3 loop: CASSLLGQGNGYTF. CDR3 in DNA: TGTGCCAGCAGCTTACTAGGGCAGGGAAATGGCTACACCTTC.

V gene TRBV6-5 combines with J gene TRBJ1-3; 8 bases fit TRBD1. The CDR3 totals 15 residues. After removal of 2 bases from V and 4 bases from J, the junction contained 4 bases not matched to a gene. Germline CDR1 MNHEY, CDR2 SVGAGI. CDR3 nucleotide sequence: TGTGCCAGCAGTTACACCCGGGACAGGGGAAACACCATATATTTT. Encoded protein: CASSYTRDRGNTIYF.

This clone was detected only once. The chain employs TRBV28 and TRBJ2-7; 11 bases map to TRBD1. CDR1 and CDR2 (germline): MDHEN, SYDVKM. The CDR3 runs 19 residues. V shed 1 base and J 3 bases; nucleotides not matched to a gene: 14. The CDR3 DNA sequence: TGTGCCAGCAGTTTATTTGAGGACAGGGGGCGCGAGGGGAACTACGAGCAGTACTTC. Translated: CASSLFEDRGREGNYEQYF.

This clone was seen only a few times. The J gene is TRBJ1-2, the V gene TRBV13; tentatively, D is TRBD1 (5 bases). CDR3 size: 16 residues. V was clipped by 4 bases and J by 0 bases, with 15 bases between them. CDR1 and CDR2 from the germline V gene are PRHDT and FYEKMQ (reference sequence). CDR3 amino acids: CASSSQGIASNYGYTF. CDR3 bases: TGTGCCAGCAGCTCTCAGGGTATCGCCTCTAACTATGGCTACACCTTC.

The chain combines TRBV6-1 with TRBJ1-1, with a weak D call TRBD1 (6 bases). From germline, CDR1 is MNHNS and CDR2 SASEGT. There are 16 residues in the CDR3. V lost 4 bases, J lost 0 bases, and 15 bases lay in between. The CDR3 sequence: CASSGGRGHMNTEAFF. The CDR3 DNA is TGTGCCAGCAGTGGGGGCAGGGGACATATGAACACTGAAGCTTTCTTT.

V and J are TRBV6-1 and TRBJ2-7, with TRBD2 matching over 10 bases. CDR3 length: 14 residues. The J segment lost 9 bases and the V segment lost 1 base, leaving 6 bases of the junction unmatched. Germline values: CDR1 MNHNS, CDR2 SASEGT. The CDR3 DNA is TGTGCCAGCAGTGAAGAAGGACTAGCGGAACGGCAGTACTTC. It specifies CASSEEGLAERQYF.

This chain links TRBV6-5 with TRBJ2-2; D gene ambiguous. The CDR3 runs 14 residues. Trimming removed 9 bases at V and 2 bases at J, with 13 bases between. CDR1 MNHEY and CDR2 SVGAGI come from the germline V gene. CDR3 DNA sequence: TGTGCCAGTTGTCTTGGCACAAACACCGGGGAGCTGTTTTTT. Its translation: CASCLGTNTGELFF.

The table lists this clone with a few counts. The chain links TRBV7-9 to TRBJ2-5; D is uncertain. Germline loops: CDR1 SEHNR, CDR2 FQNEAQ (reference sequence). V was pared by 1 base and J by 4 bases, with 10 bases between. The CDR3 runs 14 residues. In DNA, the CDR3 is TGTGCCAGCAGCTTAGTCGACTCCTCAGAGACCCAGTACTTC. Protein product: CASSLVDSSETQYF.

V gene TRBV7-6 combines with J gene TRBJ2-3; tentatively, D is TRBD2 (6 bases). Trimming removed 4 bases at V and 8 bases at J, with 19 bases between. This CDR3 has 15 residues. Germline V gives CDR1 SGHVS, CDR2 FNYEAQ. This chain's CDR3 is CASSSLSGPAGTQYF. The CDR3 coding sequence is TGTGCCAGCAGCTCCTTAAGCGGGCCCGCAGGTACGCAGTATTTT.

The chain joins TRBV7-8 to TRBJ1-5; D remains unclear. Trimming shortened V by 1 base and J by 5 bases, and 12 bases separated the two germline ends. This CDR3 is built from 15 residues. The germline CDR1 and CDR2 sequences are SGHVS and FQNEAQ. CDR3 nucleotides: TGTGCCAGCAGCTTAGGCCCGACCGGAGATCAGCCCCAGCATTTT. Protein product: CASSLGPTGDQPQHF.

The chain carries TRBV2 and TRBJ2-5, with D maybe TRBD2 (5 bases). This CDR3 comprises 12 residues. Germline V lookup: CDR1 SNHLY, CDR2 FYNNEI. Trimming shortened V by 5 bases and J by 5 bases, and 9 bases separated the two germline ends. Written as DNA, the CDR3 is TGTGCCAGCAGTCGGACTGATGAGACCCAGTACTTC. This gives the protein CASSRTDETQYF.